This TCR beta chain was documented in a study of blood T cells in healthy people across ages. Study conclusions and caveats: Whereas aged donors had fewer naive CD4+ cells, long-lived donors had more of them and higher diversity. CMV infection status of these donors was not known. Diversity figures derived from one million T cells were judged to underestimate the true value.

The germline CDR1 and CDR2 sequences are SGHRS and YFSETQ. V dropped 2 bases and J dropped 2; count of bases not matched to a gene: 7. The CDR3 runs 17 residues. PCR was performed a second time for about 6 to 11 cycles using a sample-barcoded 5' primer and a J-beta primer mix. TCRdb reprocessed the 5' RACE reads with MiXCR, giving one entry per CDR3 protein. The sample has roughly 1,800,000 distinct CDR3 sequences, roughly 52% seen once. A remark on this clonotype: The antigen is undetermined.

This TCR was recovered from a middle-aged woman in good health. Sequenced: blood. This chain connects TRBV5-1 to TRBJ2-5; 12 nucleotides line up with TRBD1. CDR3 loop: CASSFGTGGEFQETQYF. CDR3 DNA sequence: TGCGCCAGCAGCTTTGGGACAGGGGGCGAATTTCAAGAGACCCAGTACTTC.